This TCR beta chain was sequenced in a study of CD8 T cells in Susac syndrome. The multiple sclerosis controls, all treatment-naive patients, had relapsing-remitting disease that was stable or active. Random hexamers were used to reverse transcribe an amount of about 0.45 to 1 ug RNA. Amplification of TCR beta CDR3 across 54 Vbeta and 13 Jbeta was performed with immunoSEQ multiplex PCR. Using its own MiXCR run on the immunoSEQ multiplex PCR reads, TCRdb lists one record per CDR3 protein. The sample consists of 150,000 to 200,000 distinct CDR3 sequences, roughly 95% of them appearing once. This CDR3 comprises 16 residues. Per the germline V gene, CDR1 is KGHSH and CDR2 is LQKENI. V was trimmed by 6 bases and J by 9 bases, leaving 21 bases between them.

The chain recombines TRBV18 with TRBJ1-6, with D unresolved. The sequence was obtained from a human donor with multiple sclerosis. The sequenced sample consisted of CD4+ T cells from PBMCs. The CDR3 coding sequence is TGTGCCAGCTCGGACCTGAGGACCGGCGGAAGTTCACCCCTCCACTTT. It translates to CASSDLRTGGSSPLHF.